What follows are 7 T cell receptor beta chains derived from one specimen sequenced in a study of regulatory T cells in long-lasting Graves disease. Sequencing libraries for TCR beta were prepared with iRepertoire HTBI primers and Arm-PCR of CDR3 regions. TCRdb re-called the multiplex PCR reads through MiXCR, storing one row per CDR3 protein. The table includes 350,000 to 500,000 distinct CDR3 sequences, under 25% detected once. Time point meaning: persistent/refractory GD, antithyroid drugs over 5 years with positive TRAb. The TCR library was made from RNA extracted from PBMCs. Sequencing used peripheral blood mononuclear cells (PBMCs), obtained when the disease was refractory, from a patient treated with antithyroid drugs. Receptors originate from a female donor with Graves disease.

This clonotype was found many times. The chain joins TRBV11-2 to TRBJ2-5; 8 nucleotides agree with TRBD2. V was clipped by 3 bases and J by 3 bases; unmatched bases: 6. CDR1 SGHAT and CDR2 FQNNGV come from the germline V gene. The CDR3 contains 15 residues. The CDR3 loop is CASSFSGRVEETQYF. The DNA for the CDR3 is TGTGCCAGCAGCTTCAGCGGGAGAGTTGAAGAGACCCAGTACTTC.

Details on this clonotype: A read error is possible here, since a much larger clone lies one base away. This chain uses TRBV10-2 with TRBJ2-7; 12 bases agree with TRBD2. The CDR3 loop spans 14 amino acids. CDR1 is WSHSY, CDR2 SAAADI, per germline. In nucleotides, the CDR3 is TGCGCCACCGAGACTAGCGGGAGTCCCTACAAGCAGTACTTC. This translates into CATETSGSPYKQYF.

This clonotype was found a few times. The CDR3 region has the DNA TGTGCCAGCAGTTACATCCTGGGGGGGACCGGGGAGCTGTTTTTT. Its translation is CASSYILGGTGELFF. The chain employs TRBV6-5 and TRBJ2-2; TRBD2 agrees at 7 bases. Germline CDR1 reads MNHEY; CDR2 reads SVGAGI. The J segment lost 5 bases and the V segment lost 2 bases, leaving 5 bases of the junction unmatched. This CDR3 has 15 residues.

This clonotype came up a few times. The V gene is TRBV3-1, the J gene TRBJ2-5; 7 bases agree with TRBD1. The germline V gene has CDR1 LGHDT and CDR2 YNNKEL (reference sequence). V gave up 1 base and J gave up 5 bases; unmatched junction bases: 7. CDR3 length equals 15 residues. The CDR3 DNA sequence: TGTGCCAGCAGCCAAGGAGTACAGGGGTATGAGACCCAGTACTTC. Its protein product is CASSQGVQGYETQYF.

The chain uses TRBV20-1 and TRBJ2-3; TRBD2 matches at 9 bases. Germline loops: CDR1 DFQATT, CDR2 SNEGSKA (reference sequence). J was trimmed by 5 bases and V by 1 base; bases with no gene match: 7. The CDR3 is 15 residues long. The CDR3 DNA reads as TGCAGTGCTAGAGTACCTAGCGGGGCTGGAGATACGCAGTATTTT. Translation gives CSARVPSGAGDTQYF.

The chain joins TRBV30 to TRBJ1-6; D is unresolved. The CDR3 loop spans 13 amino acids. Germline CDR1 GTSNPN, CDR2 SVGIG (reference sequence). With 4 bases removed from V and 8 bases from J, the gap between germline ends came to 12 bases. Here the CDR3 reads CAWNEVSDSPLHF. CDR3 nucleotides: TGTGCCTGGAACGAGGTCTCGGATTCACCCCTCCACTTT.

There are a few counts of this clonotype. V usage is TRBV20-1 and J usage is TRBJ2-3, with D perhaps TRBD1 (6 bases). CDR1 and CDR2 (germline): DFQATT, SNEGSKA (reference sequence). The length of the CDR3 is 14 residues. CDR3 loop: CRKPGQRATDTQYF. The CDR3, as DNA: TGCCGCAAACCGGGACAACGGGCCACAGATACGCAGTATTTT.